Below are 27 T cell receptor beta chains sequenced from a single sample in a study of blood T cell repertoires in COVID-19. Measured with immunoSEQ multiplex PCR; TCRdb has only the in-frame clones, and not every one. The table lists 14,000 or so clones, roughly 88% of them singletons. Sequencing used peripheral blood. Receptor source: a human donor in a cohort sampled during active COVID-19.

The chain recombines TRBV19 with TRBJ2-1, with 8 bases matching TRBD2. V was clipped by 0 bases and J by 7 bases; unmatched bases: 5. The CDR3 extends over 15 amino acids. CDR1 LNHDA and CDR2 SQIVND come from the germline V gene (reference sequence). The CDR3 is CASSIEAGVINEQFF. DNA of the CDR3: TGTGCCAGTAGTATAGAAGCGGGGGTAATTAATGAGCAGTTCTTC. The complete variable domain, with remaining parts taken from reference TRBV19 and TRBJ2-1, reads DGGITQSPKYLFRKEGQNVTLSCEQNLNHDAMYWYRQDPGQGLRLIYYSQIVNDFQKGDIAEGYSVSREKKESFPLTVTSAQKNPTAFYLCASSIEAGVINEQFFGPGTRLTVL.

The chain combines TRBV28 with TRBJ2-5; TRBD1 matches 9 bases. With 6 bases clipped from V and 5 bases from J, the junction kept 10 bases outside the gene matches. Germline CDR1 MDHEN, CDR2 SYDVKM. The CDR3 consists of 15 residues. DNA for the CDR3: TGTGCCAGCAGACTGGGGGACAGGGACGGGGAGACCCAGTACTTC. Protein product: CASRLGDRDGETQYF.

In nucleotides, the CDR3 is TGTGCCAGCAGTTCCCGGGACAGGGGGACAGATACGCAGTATTTT. This gives the protein CASSSRDRGTDTQYF. This chain joins TRBV6-5 and TRBJ2-3; 11 bases align to TRBD1. The CDR3 runs to 15 residues. V shed 4 bases and J 3 bases; nucleotides not matched to a gene: 3. Germline CDR1 reads MNHEY; CDR2 reads SVGAGI.

The CDR3 is CASSQGNERLNEQFF. Here the CDR3 DNA reads TGTGCCAGCAGCCAAGGGAATGAGCGGTTGAATGAGCAGTTCTTC. The chain employs TRBV5-4 and TRBJ2-1; D is perhaps TRBD2 (5 bases). V lost 4 bases and J lost 7, with 18 bases in between. In germline, CDR1 is SGHNT, CDR2 YYREEE (reference sequence). CDR3 length: 15 amino acids.

This sequence joins TRBV4-3 and TRBJ1-2; D may be TRBD1 (6 bases). Germline CDR1 reads LGHNA; CDR2 reads YSLEER. There are 16 residues in the CDR3. Trimming removed 0 bases from V and 5 bases from J, with 16 bases in between. The CDR3 nucleotides read TGCGCCAGCAGCCAAGACGGGACAACGGCTTATTATGGCTACACCTTC. Amino acid sequence: CASSQDGTTAYYGYTF.

This chain connects TRBV9 to TRBJ2-3; 12 positions agree with TRBD2. This CDR3 contains 19 residues. Germline loops: CDR1 SGDLS, CDR2 YYNGEE. With 0 bases clipped from V and 0 bases from J, the junction kept 8 bases outside the gene matches. CDR3 protein: CASSVGSSGGAGSTDTQYF. DNA for the CDR3: TGTGCCAGCAGCGTAGGCTCTAGCGGGGGGGCAGGAAGCACAGATACGCAGTATTTT.

This rearrangement joins TRBV30 to TRBJ2-5, with D perhaps TRBD1 (5 bases). CDR1 and CDR2 (germline): GTSNPN, SVGIG (reference sequence). This CDR3 has 12 residues. Trimming shortened V by 0 bases and J by 5 bases, and 7 bases separated the two germline ends. The DNA of the CDR3 is TGTGCCTGGAGTGTTTGGGGCGAGACCCAGTACTTC. Amino acid sequence: CAWSVWGETQYF.

The genes are TRBV7-8 and TRBJ1-3; 8 nucleotides align to TRBD1. With 5 bases clipped from V and 0 bases from J, the junction kept 6 bases outside the gene matches. Looked up from germline, CDR1 is SGHVS and CDR2 is FQNEAQ. The CDR3 spans 16 residues. The CDR3 loop is CASSLLGQVSGNTIYF. The CDR3 DNA follows: TGTGCCAGCAGCCTACTGGGACAGGTCTCTGGAAACACCATATATTTT.

The chain recombines TRBV6-6 with TRBJ2-1; 8 bases are shared with TRBD2. The V and J ends lost 5 bases and 7 bases, in that order; junction bases with no gene match: 10. The CDR3 totals 15 residues. Germline V gene sequence: CDR1 MNHNY, CDR2 SVGAGI (reference sequence). The CDR3 spells CASSTSGPPPNEQFF. In DNA, the CDR3 is TGTGCCAGCAGTACTAGCGGCCCCCCTCCGAATGAGCAGTTCTTC.

The rearrangement uses TRBV7-9 and TRBJ1-6, with D unclear. The germline V gene encodes CDR1 SEHNR and CDR2 FQNEAQ (reference sequence). The ends were cut back, 6 bases at V and 7 bases at J, with 13 bases in the middle. The CDR3 runs 14 residues. This CDR3 is CASRHDKANSPLHF. CDR3 coding DNA: TGTGCCAGCAGACACGACAAGGCGAATTCACCCCTCCACTTT.

This sequence joins TRBV6-5 and TRBJ2-7; the match to TRBD2 covers 7 bases. The CDR3 is 13 residues long. Germline values: CDR1 MNHEY, CDR2 SVGAGI. V trimming: 8 bases; J trimming: 3 bases; junction bases outside the gene matches: 7. CDR3 DNA: TGTGCCAGCTCAACGGGAGGATACTACGAGCAGTACTTC. This gives the protein CASSTGGYYEQYF.

The chain has TRBV5-5 and TRBJ1-6; tentative D call: TRBD1 (5 bases). Trimming cost V 4 bases and J 4 bases, with 9 bases left between them. The germline V gene encodes CDR1 SGHKS and CDR2 YYEKEE (reference sequence). The CDR3 has 14 residues. CDR3 amino acids: CASSEGLYNSPLHF. CDR3 nucleotides: TGTGCCAGCAGCGAGGGACTGTATAATTCACCCCTCCACTTT.

This chain joins TRBV5-5 and TRBJ2-3, with D possibly matching TRBD1 (7 bases). V was trimmed by 3 bases and J by 4 bases, leaving 12 bases between them. The V gene's germline CDR1 is SGHKS and CDR2 YYEKEE (reference sequence). This CDR3 region has 14 residues. The CDR3 loop reads CASSWRDSSDTQYF. In DNA, the CDR3 is TGTGCCAGCAGCTGGAGGGACAGCTCAGATACGCAGTATTTT.

This rearrangement joins TRBV18 to TRBJ2-1, with 11 positions matching TRBD1. The length of the CDR3 is 16 residues. Germline V gene lookup returns CDR1 KGHSH and CDR2 LQKENI. V shed 3 bases and J 3 bases; nucleotides not matched to a gene: 4. The CDR3 sequence is CASSPRDRGFYNEQFF. CDR3 in DNA: TGTGCCAGCTCACCGCGGGACAGGGGGTTCTACAATGAGCAGTTCTTC.

This clone appeared a few times. This sequence joins TRBV27 and TRBJ2-1; TRBD2 matches 13 bases. Germline V gene lookup returns CDR1 MNHEY and CDR2 SMNVEV (reference sequence). J lost 4 bases, V lost 6 bases, and 6 bases had no gene match. This CDR3 is 16 amino acids long. The CDR3 DNA reads TGTGCCAGCAGGCTACTAGCGGGAGGGATATACAATGAGCAGTTCTTC. It is translated as CASRLLAGGIYNEQFF.

The rearrangement links TRBV24-1 to TRBJ1-5; D is uncertain. There are 12 residues in the CDR3. Germline V gene lookup returns CDR1 KGHDR and CDR2 SFDVKD. The V end was cut by 5 bases, the J end by 1 base, with 2 bases between. CDR3 bases: TGTGCCACCAGTGCAAGCAATCAGCCCCAGCATTTT. It encodes CATSASNQPQHF.

This chain uses TRBV10-1 with TRBJ2-7; 7 bases are shared with TRBD1. V shed 6 bases, J shed 1 base, and the junction held 3 bases outside the gene matches. Germline loops: CDR1 WNHNN, CDR2 SYGVQD (reference sequence). CDR3 length: 13 residues. CDR3 protein: CASRPRGSYEQYF. In DNA, the CDR3 is TGCGCCAGCAGGCCCAGGGGGTCCTACGAGCAGTACTTC.

This chain links TRBV5-4 with TRBJ1-6; D unresolved. Germline V gene data show CDR1 as SGHNT and CDR2 as YYREEE (reference sequence). CDR3 size: 14 residues. V was trimmed by 4 bases and J by 5 bases, leaving 10 bases between them. The CDR3 sequence is CASSAGRNNSPLHF. The CDR3 nucleotides read TGTGCCAGCAGCGCGGGTCGGAATAATTCACCCCTCCACTTT.

The chain has TRBV2 and TRBJ2-3; 8 bases align to TRBD1. The germline gives CDR1 SNHLY, CDR2 FYNNEI. The CDR3 covers 16 residues. Trimming cost V 4 bases and J 1 base; bases outside gene matches: 7. The CDR3 here is CASSGTGSPGTDTQYF. DNA for the CDR3: TGTGCCAGCAGTGGGACAGGGAGCCCCGGCACAGATACGCAGTATTTT.

This clone was recorded only once. The same CDR3 arises from other DNA sequences in this sample as well. The chain has TRBV7-9 and TRBJ2-2, with 10 bases identical to TRBD1. Germline V gene data show CDR1 as SEHNR and CDR2 as FQNEAQ (reference sequence). V shed 3 bases, J shed 8 bases, and the junction held 6 bases outside the gene matches. CDR3 size: 15 residues. The CDR3 coding sequence is TGTGCCAGCAGCTTTACTGGGACAGGGGTGGGGGAGCTGTTTTTT. The encoded protein is CASSFTGTGVGELFF.

The rearrangement links TRBV24-1 to TRBJ1-2; weak D call: TRBD1 (6 bases). V dropped 5 bases and J dropped 8 bases, with 11 bases sitting between them. CDR1 KGHDR and CDR2 SFDVKD come from the germline V gene. The CDR3 extends over 12 amino acids. DNA for the CDR3: TGTGCCACCAGTGGGGCAGGGGAGGGCTACACCTTC. Translating gives CATSGAGEGYTF.

The chain has TRBV28 and TRBJ1-2; D uncertain. V was trimmed by 5 bases and J by 3 bases, leaving 7 bases between them. CDR3 length: 12 residues. The germline V gene has CDR1 MDHEN and CDR2 SYDVKM. The CDR3 loop is CASSRVDYGYTF. For the CDR3, the DNA is TGTGCCAGCAGTCGGGTTGACTATGGCTACACCTTC.

V is TRBV19 and J is TRBJ1-2, with 7 nucleotides matching TRBD1. Germline CDR1 reads LNHDA; CDR2 reads SQIVND (reference sequence). The ends lost 0 bases at V and 8 bases at J; junction bases unmatched: 12. CDR3 length: 16 residues. The CDR3 region is CASSIDGTGQMGGYTF. DNA for the CDR3: TGTGCCAGTAGTATAGATGGGACGGGACAGATGGGAGGCTACACCTTC.

V is TRBV12-5 and J is TRBJ1-1; perhaps TRBD1 as D (6 bases). Germline V lookup: CDR1 LGHNT, CDR2 FRNRAP. V lost 1 base and J lost 7, with 10 bases in between. The CDR3 runs 13 residues. The CDR3: CASGLGQAGEAFF. The CDR3 DNA reads TGTGCTAGTGGTTTGGGACAGGCGGGTGAAGCTTTCTTT.

The CDR3 here is CASSYNSGVSEKLFF. For the CDR3, the DNA is TGTGCCAGCAGTTACAACTCCGGGGTTAGTGAAAAACTGTTTTTT. The chain couples TRBV6-6 to TRBJ1-4; D remains ambiguous. The V and J ends lost 2 bases and 7 bases respectively, with 14 bases between them. The CDR3 extends over 15 amino acids. Germline loops: CDR1 MNHNY, CDR2 SVGAGI (reference sequence).

The chain employs TRBV27 and TRBJ2-1; 9 bases align to TRBD1. In germline, CDR1 is MNHEY, CDR2 SMNVEV (reference sequence). The CDR3 loop spans 14 amino acids. With 8 bases clipped from V and 4 bases from J, the junction kept 6 bases outside the gene matches. This CDR3 reads CASSRTGVYNEQFF. DNA for the CDR3: TGTGCCAGCTCCCGGACAGGGGTATACAATGAGCAGTTCTTC.

This chain connects TRBV5-1 to TRBJ2-7; TRBD2 might be the D (8 bases). The germline CDR1 and CDR2 sequences are SGHRS and YFSETQ. The CDR3 consists of 17 residues. V lost 1 base and J 0 bases, leaving 17 bases between the germline ends. CDR3 nucleotide sequence: TGCGCCAGCAGCTTGACAGGGGACGGGAGGGCCTCCTACGAGCAGTACTTC. The encoded protein is CASSLTGDGRASYEQYF.